This entry describes one T cell receptor (beta chain). Its cognate antigen has yet to be identified. It has no much larger one-base neighbor in the sample; base qualities were not kept. Donors were roughly 40 systemically healthy Caucasian individuals from Russia aged roughly 6 to 90 years. Each donor gave roughly 11 milliliters of peripheral blood, drawn into EDTA-treated Vacutainer tubes. PBMCs were isolated by Ficoll-Paque density-gradient centrifugation, with at least 6 million obtained per sample. Trizol reagent was used to extract total RNA from the PBMCs, yielding at least 6 micrograms per sample. The percentages of naive CD45RAhigh/CD27high T cells were determined by flow cytometry on a PBMC aliquot from every donor. This entry comes from a study of blood T cells in healthy people across ages (dated by TCRdb to the mid-2010s). Some background on the complete study: In model experiments, template switching captured about one uniquely barcoded TCR beta cDNA molecule for every two T cells. The study measured age-related changes in TCR beta repertoire diversity using deep sequencing normalized with unique cDNA molecular identifiers. Donors were grouped into four age groups: young (average 16 years), middle-aged (39), aged (around 66) and long-lived (82). Donors of different ages were randomly distributed across sequencing lanes to avoid experimental bias. The study analyzed two additional independent replicas of 1 million unique cDNA reads from the same blood draw for two donors, one aged 18 to 29 and one aged 80 or older.

The investigation overall reported the following: As age increased, observed TCR beta diversity per million T cells dropped in a roughly linear way, and a significant reduction was already evident by age roughly 40. Estimates of total diversity from one million sequenced T cells were regarded as lower bounds and underestimates. The percentage of naive T cells measured by flow cytometry correlated strongly with observed TCR beta diversity. Compared with the aged group, the long-lived group had more naive CD4+ T cells, fewer expanded clones and increased TCR diversity, suggesting age selection. Since profiling was done on bulk unsorted PBMCs, naive and antigen-experienced compartments could not be conclusively compared. Because donor CMV infection status was unknown, age-related changes in expanded clonotypes were potentially confounded.

Libraries were built with 5' RACE. A second PCR of about 6 to 11 cycles was performed with a sample-barcoded 5' primer and a J-beta primer mix. A unique molecular identifier was introduced onto each TCR beta cDNA molecule by a template-switch 5' adaptor carrying 12 random nucleotides. At least 3 million CDR3-containing paired-end reads were obtained from each sample. All of the RNA was converted into first-strand cDNA using the Mint cDNA synthesis kit, with a TRBC-specific oligonucleotide serving as the primer. Following uracil-DNA glycosylase treatment, a first 18-cycle PCR with universal primers M1SS and BC2_uni_R was performed on all cDNA. Concerning the study's data processing: Normalization of each sample was performed by random selection of 1 million high-quality reads, each carrying a distinct molecular identifier. Instead of being binned into consensus sequences, reads that shared molecular identifiers were thrown out. MiTCR, set to a Q25 quality threshold and the strictest error-elimination algorithm, was used for CDR3 identification, clonotype clustering and error correction. Lower-bound total TCR beta diversity was estimated with a nonparametric unseen species model using Euler transformation. TCRdb redid the processing of the public reads, applying fastp at Q25 and MiXCR, and retained in-frame beta chains. Every CDR3 protein is listed once, alongside the most common genes and DNA of its rows. These V and J calls rely on TCRdb rather than the paper's analysis. In all, the sample holds fewer than 2,000,000 distinct CDR3 sequences, and about two fifths of those were seen once. Of the sample, roughly 24% falls within the top ten clones.

The CDR3 goes from the cysteine to the phenylalanine over 15 residues. Solely the CDR3 DNA is kept, with 45 bases framed from the first base. Unmatched junction bases come to 12, with V trimmed by 8 bases and J by 2 bases. Sequenced: blood. The source is a human donor in good health. The sequence is built from TRBV12-3 or TRBV12-4 and TRBJ2-7; TRBD1 matches 7 bases in the middle. For the CDR3, the sequence is CASRRRGTGAYEQYF. The sequenced DNA: TGTGCCAGCCGCCGACGGGGAACAGGGGCCTACGAGCAGTACTTC.